This T cell receptor beta chain came from a study of somatic mutations in cytotoxic T cells in rheumatoid arthritis. Across the study: Blood samples of roughly 33 ml were drawn from patients (in EDTA) right after diagnosis and before any treatment.

Study-level points and caveats: An age-related increase in CD8+ clonality was seen in rheumatoid arthritis patients but not in healthy controls. Exceedance of 20% of CD8+ cells by the largest CD8+ clone occurred in 8 of 65 patients.

Clones were read by immunoSEQ multiplex PCR, and TCRdb kept only the in-frame ones, dropping some. The sample has about 7,000 clones, 75% seen once. This clone came up a few times. Its antigen is currently unknown. The source is an adult with rheumatoid arthritis. The sequenced sample was CD8+ T cells sorted from blood.

As DNA, the CDR3 is TGTGCCAGTAGTACAGGACTAGTCGCCTACGAGCAGTACTTC. It encodes CASSTGLVAYEQYF. The V gene is TRBV19, the J gene TRBJ2-7, with 7 bases that match TRBD2. This CDR3 is 14 amino acids long. With 4 bases clipped from V and 2 bases from J, the junction kept 5 bases outside the gene matches. Germline CDR1 LNHDA, CDR2 SQIVND (reference sequence).